These 3 T cell receptor beta chains were all obtained from the same sample, sequenced in a study of T cell responses to AZD1222 COVID-19 vaccine. Profiled with immunoSEQ multiplex PCR; TCRdb holds only in-frame clones, not every one. There are about 120,000 clones in the sample; about 85% occur only once, and 3% lies in the top ten. Sequencing used peripheral blood, obtained 28 days after the second AZD1222 dose. Receptors originate from an adult who received the AZD1222 COVID-19 vaccine.

This chain joins TRBV5-5 and TRBJ1-1; TRBD1 matches at 9 bases. The germline gives CDR1 SGHKS, CDR2 YYEKEE (reference sequence). The ends lost 4 bases at V and 0 bases at J; junction bases unmatched: 4. There are 15 residues in the CDR3. Written as DNA, the CDR3 is TGTGCCAGCAGCGCAGGGACAGGGTTGAACACTGAAGCTTTCTTT. It codes for CASSAGTGLNTEAFF.

The rearrangement joins TRBV3-1 (or the pseudogene TRBV3-2) to TRBJ2-5; D not certain. The V end was cut by 4 bases, the J end by 7 bases, with 13 bases between. CDR3 length: 13 amino acids. The V gene's germline CDR1 is LGHDT and CDR2 YNNKEL (reference sequence). CDR3 protein: CASSPGRSGTQYF. The CDR3 coding sequence is TGTGCCAGCAGCCCCGGGCGCTCCGGGACCCAGTACTTC.

DNA for the CDR3: TGCGCCAGCAGCAAACAGGGGGAACACACTGAAGCTTTCTTT. It is translated as CASSKQGEHTEAFF. V usage is TRBV5-1 and J usage is TRBJ1-1, with 8 positions matching TRBD1. The CDR3 is made up of 14 amino acids. CDR1 SGHRS and CDR2 YFSETQ come from the germline V gene. J gave up 3 bases and V 4 bases, and 5 bases lay outside the gene matches.